This TCR beta chain was captured in a study of beta chain features in type 1 diabetes. Points on this clone: Its antigen is undetermined.

V lost 3 bases, J lost 10 bases, and 13 bases stayed unmatched. CDR1 and CDR2 from the germline V gene are LNHDA and SQIVND (reference sequence). This CDR3 has 17 amino acids. Expressed TCRB transcripts got sequenced, as all isolated RNA was reverse transcribed. Using immunoSEQ multiplex PCR, the repertoire was profiled, and TCRdb retains in-frame clones only, with some absent. The sample consists of 400,000 or so clones, 10% to 15% of them appearing once. The study's findings and limits: People with Type 1 diabetes carried modestly yet significantly shorter TCRB CDR3s in all four CD4+ subsets.

The source of this sequence is a woman under 30 with type 1 diabetes. Material: naive CD4+ T cells from blood. This chain uses TRBV19 with TRBJ1-6; TRBD1 agrees at 9 bases. The CDR3 DNA is TGTGCCAGTAGTATTGGAACAGGGGGCCAATTTGGGTCACCCCTCCACTTT. Protein sequence: CASSIGTGGQFGSPLHF.